This T cell receptor (beta chain) was documented in a study of read filtering for tumor transcriptome and immune sequencing (dated by TCRdb to about 2020). The study in broad terms: The cohort was composed of roughly 18 male and 11 to 15 female patients, with a mean age of roughly 61 years and an age range of about 45 to 90. By revised international staging, about 8 patients were R-ISS I, 16 were R-ISS II and 7 were R-ISS III. After DNase treatment, whole-transcriptome libraries were prepared with the TruSeq RNA Access Library Prep Kit. TCR-region mapped reads per sample ranged from about 3.5 to 10.27 million with IR-seq versus only roughly 80 to 1273 with RNA-seq. TCR repertoires obtained by targeted immune repertoire sequencing and by bulk whole-transcriptome sequencing performed on the same bone marrow samples were compared. As a main aim, a read-filtering strategy for immune repertoire data was addressed, with the specific question being whether clonotypes supported by a single read should be removed. Overall study results and their limits: The sorted CD138-negative fraction was a mixed bone marrow immune population, not purified T cells. Single-read clonotypes made up about 81.9% of clonotypes but approximately 3.5% of total reads in IR-seq, and 70% to 75% of clonotypes and about 45% of reads in RNA-seq. The correlation between IR-seq and RNA-seq shared clonotype proportions rose when single-read clonotypes were removed. Clonotypes were captured by IR-seq at much higher depth and more reliably than by RNA-seq, and smaller IR-seq throughput was sufficient for identification of most shared clonotypes.

Every patient had bone marrow sampled at the time of active disease. Ficoll-Hypaque density gradient centrifugation was used to isolate bone marrow mononuclear cells. Myeloma plasma cells were removed and CD138-negative cells were collected by negative selection after labeling with CD138 magnetic microbeads on a MACS separator. The purity of the isolated cells was checked by flow cytometry with CD138 antibodies on an Attune NxT. TRIzol reagent was used to extract total RNA, which was then quantified with a NanoDrop spectrophotometer. For each patient, paired RNA-seq and IR-seq were run on the CD138-negative bone marrow sample from that patient. TCR libraries were built from approximately 400 ng RNA with the Immunoverse kit, using molecular barcoded adaptors covering alpha/delta and beta/gamma chains. TCR library preparation used the same RNA that went into transcriptome sequencing. Sequencing of TCR libraries was carried out on an Illumina HiSeq 4000 with 2 x 150 cycles. The source study handled its data this way. MiXCR aligned TCR reads to human V, D, J and C references and assembled the aligned reads into CDR3 clonotypes, with quality filtering and error correction included. The tcR package in R was used for analysis of clonotype counts and gene usage diversity. For inspection of raw mapping reads, RNA-seq reads were mapped by STAR aligner version 2.5.3a onto GRCh37 of the human genome. To test how sequencing depth affected the clonotypes detected, IR-seq fastq files were randomly downsampled with Seqtk 1.3. TCRdb handled the public reads itself, with Q25 trimming in fastp and clone calling in MiXCR, and kept productive beta chains. One record per CDR3 amino acid sequence lists the most common genes and DNA. The V and J calls come from TCRdb's annotation, not from the publication. Here the sample has some 120,000 distinct CDR3 sequences; 13% occur a single time. Jointly, the top ten make up 8% to 13% of the sample.

This clonotype was recorded a few times. The antigen it recognizes is unknown. Base qualities are not recorded, but no much larger clone differs from it by a single base. Measured from the cysteine to the phenylalanine, the CDR3 is 13 residues long. CDR3 DNA only is kept here, 39 bases in frame from base 1. Per the germline V gene, MNHEY is the CDR1 and SVGAGI is the CDR2. V and J lose 0 bases and 6 bases, and a span of 7 bases separates them. The sample was a population of CD138-negative cells sorted from bone marrow. Per the publication, the cell subset or site label means: bone marrow mononuclear cells depleted of CD138+ plasma/myeloma cells by negative magnetic selection. The V and J genes are TRBV6-5 and TRBJ2-3; the D gene cannot be named for sure. The sequence derives from a donor aged 40 or older with multiple myeloma. The CDR3 region reads CASSYSVSDTQYF. The nucleotide sequence is given as TGTGCCAGCAGTTACTCGGTTTCGGATACGCAGTATTTT.